This entry lists 21 T cell receptor beta chains sequenced from one sample in a study of cytomegalovirus exposure and HLA in healthy donors. Here immunoSEQ multiplex PCR was the method, and the copy in TCRdb shows in-frame clones only, minus some. The sample carries more than 300,000 clones, roughly 90% recorded once. The sequencing sample was made of PBMCs. These receptors all stem from a woman between 18 and 30 years old in good health and CMV-seronegative.

V gene TRBV18 combines with J gene TRBJ1-5; D possibly corresponds to TRBD1 (5 bases). The CDR3 has 13 residues. Trimming took 7 bases from V and 9 from J, leaving 16 bases between them. From germline, CDR1 is KGHSH and CDR2 LQKENI. The CDR3 nucleotides read TGTGCCAGCTTAAAGGGGATGCAGGGGCCCCAGCATTTT. Protein sequence: CASLKGMQGPQHF.

The CDR3 DNA reads TGTGCCACCAGCAGAGATGTACCGGGGTCCAATGAGCAGTTCTTC. Amino acid sequence: CATSRDVPGSNEQFF. The rearrangement links TRBV15 to TRBJ2-1; D possibly corresponds to TRBD2 (5 bases). The V and J ends lost 0 bases and 6 bases respectively, with 12 bases between them. The CDR3 totals 15 residues. The V gene's germline CDR1 is LNHNV and CDR2 YYDKDF (reference sequence).

This CDR3 is CASSQLASTYEQYF. CDR3 DNA sequence: TGTGCCAGCAGCCAACTAGCGAGTACCTACGAGCAGTACTTC. V is TRBV14 and J is TRBJ2-7; a possible D gene is TRBD2 (6 bases). CDR1 SGHDN and CDR2 FVKESK come from the germline V gene. Trimming shortened V by 2 bases and J by 2 bases, and 10 bases separated the two germline ends. The CDR3 spans 14 residues.

The V gene is TRBV6-6, the J gene TRBJ2-3, with 7 bases lining up with TRBD2. J was trimmed by 4 bases and V by 7 bases; bases with no gene match: 11. Per germline, CDR1 MNHNY and CDR2 SVGAGI (reference sequence). CDR3 size: 15 residues. CDR3: CASTRTSGNADTQYF. In DNA, the CDR3 is TGTGCCAGCACCCGGACAAGCGGGAACGCAGATACGCAGTATTTT.

V gene TRBV11-2 combines with J gene TRBJ2-7; possibly TRBD2 for D (6 bases). Germline V gene data show CDR1 as SGHAT and CDR2 as FQNNGV. The CDR3 has 14 amino acids. Between the trimmed V and J ends, which lost 5 bases and 7 bases, there was a span of 18 bases. This chain's CDR3 is CASSQLRDGGEQYF. The CDR3 nucleotides read TGTGCCAGCAGCCAACTAAGGGACGGGGGAGAGCAGTACTTC. Full variable domain (missing parts from reference TRBV11-2 and TRBJ2-7): EAGVAQSPRYKIIEKRQSVAFWCNPISGHATLYWYQQILGQGPKLLIQFQNNGVVDDSQLPKDRFSAERLKGVDSTLKIQPAKLEDSAVYLCASSQLRDGGEQYFGPGTRLTVT.

The V gene is TRBV7-9, the J gene TRBJ2-2, with TRBD1 matching 8 bases. This CDR3 is 16 amino acids long. Germline CDR1 and CDR2: SEHNR and FQNEAQ (reference sequence). V lost 5 bases, J lost 6 bases, and 11 bases stayed unmatched. This CDR3 reads CASSLRSDRVPGELFF. CDR3 sequence (DNA): TGTGCCAGCAGCCTTCGGTCGGACAGGGTCCCCGGGGAGCTGTTTTTT.

The J gene is TRBJ2-5, the V gene TRBV27; D not resolved. CDR3 length: 13 residues. Trimming took off 0 bases at V and 5 bases at J, with 7 bases between the two ends. Germline CDR1 MNHEY, CDR2 SMNVEV (reference sequence). For the CDR3, the DNA is TGTGCCAGCAGTTTATCCTCTAGGGAGACCCAGTACTTC. Amino acid sequence: CASSLSSRETQYF.

V usage is TRBV28 and J usage is TRBJ1-5; D is ambiguous. V was clipped by 3 bases and J by 2 bases, with 14 bases between them. CDR1 and CDR2 from the germline V gene are MDHEN and SYDVKM. CDR3 length: 16 amino acids. CDR3 bases: TGTGCCAGCAGTTTGGCGTCCAGCGAGGGCAATCAGCCCCAGCATTTT. The encoded protein is CASSLASSEGNQPQHF.

The chain recombines TRBV5-6 with TRBJ1-4; D might be TRBD1 (5 bases). Trimming stripped 6 bases from V and 4 bases from J, with 16 bases between. The CDR3 is 15 residues long. Germline V gene sequence: CDR1 SGHDT, CDR2 YYEEEE. As DNA, the CDR3 is TGTGCCAGCAACAAGGCGGGGCTGGATAATGAAAAACTGTTTTTT. Translation gives CASNKAGLDNEKLFF.

Note on this clone: The same CDR3 can be traced to other DNA sequences in this sample. V usage is TRBV25-1 and J usage is TRBJ2-3; D uncertain. V shed 1 base and J shed 3 bases, with 2 bases lying between them. Germline V gene data show CDR1 as MGHDK and CDR2 as SYGVNS. This CDR3 is built from 12 residues. The CDR3 DNA sequence: TGTGCCAGCAGTGAATCAACAGATACGCAGTATTTT. Protein sequence: CASSESTDTQYF.

The chain uses TRBV28 and TRBJ2-5, with D unresolved. CDR1 MDHEN and CDR2 SYDVKM come from the germline V gene. V was cut by 8 bases and J by 5 bases, with 9 bases left in between. CDR3 length: 11 amino acids. CDR3 DNA: TGTGCCAGCCAGCGACGCGAGACCCAGTACTTC. It specifies CASQRRETQYF.

The count of this clone is one. The CDR3 region is CASSYSIPYSYNEQFF. CDR3 in DNA: TGTGCCAGCAGTTACTCGATCCCCTACTCCTACAATGAGCAGTTCTTC. The chain recombines TRBV6-5 with TRBJ2-1; D gene uncertain. Between the trimmed V and J ends, which lost 0 bases and 0 bases, there was a span of 9 bases. CDR3 size: 16 residues. Germline loops: CDR1 MNHEY, CDR2 SVGAGI.

As DNA, the CDR3 is TGCGCCAGCAGCCCCGGGACTAGCTACAATGAGCAGTTCTTC. It is translated as CASSPGTSYNEQFF. The V gene is TRBV5-1, the J gene TRBJ2-1, with 8 bases matching TRBD2. The CDR3 consists of 14 residues. The J segment lost 3 bases and the V segment lost 4 bases, leaving 3 bases of the junction unmatched. Germline CDR1 SGHRS, CDR2 YFSETQ.

The genes are TRBV6-6 and TRBJ2-7; 7 positions match TRBD2. CDR1 and CDR2 (germline): MNHNY, SVGAGI (reference sequence). The J segment lost 5 bases and the V segment lost 6 bases, leaving 16 bases of the junction unmatched. The length of the CDR3 is 16 residues. The CDR3 loop reads CASSRGTIGRRDEQYF. CDR3 DNA: TGTGCCAGCAGCCGGGGGACTATAGGTAGAAGGGACGAGCAGTACTTC.

The V gene is TRBV6-5, the J gene TRBJ2-7, with 11 bases that match TRBD1. Germline loops: CDR1 MNHEY, CDR2 SVGAGI. This CDR3 has 15 amino acids. Unmatched junction bases numbered 3, after V lost 0 bases and J lost 5 bases. In DNA form, the CDR3 reads TGTGCCAGCAGTTACTCGGGGACAGGGGGGGACGAGCAGTACTTC. This encodes CASSYSGTGGDEQYF.

V usage is TRBV11-3 and J usage is TRBJ2-7; 9 positions match TRBD1. The CDR3 runs to 15 residues. Germline V lookup: CDR1 SGHNT, CDR2 YENEEA. V trimming: 2 bases; J trimming: 2 bases; junction bases outside the gene matches: 4. CDR3 in DNA: TGTGCCAGCAGCTTAATGGGACAGGGACCCTACGAGCAGTACTTC. This translates into CASSLMGQGPYEQYF.

The rearrangement links TRBV7-2 to TRBJ2-5; no clear D gene. The CDR3 spans 14 residues. Germline CDR1 reads SGHTA; CDR2 reads FQGNSA. The germline V and J ends were trimmed by 3 bases and 1 base, with 9 bases remaining between them. The CDR3, as DNA: TGTGCCAGCAGCTTCTATACCTCCCAAGAGACCCAGTACTTC. It is translated as CASSFYTSQETQYF.

Worth noting for this clone: The junction departs from the called germline gene at one end, perhaps through a read error. In the same sample, other DNA sequences code for this CDR3. This chain joins TRBV7-7 and TRBJ2-7; TRBD1 aligns across 9 bases. CDR1 and CDR2 from the germline V gene are SSHAT and FNYEAQ (reference sequence). The CDR3 runs to 13 residues. The CDR3, as DNA: TGTGCTAGCAGCTTGGGACAGGGAGACGAGCAGTACTTC. This gives the protein CASSLGQGDEQYF.

This chain connects TRBV27 to TRBJ1-1; D is unclear. CDR1 and CDR2 (germline): MNHEY, SMNVEV (reference sequence). CDR3 length: 13 amino acids. V was shortened by 4 bases and J by 1 base, with 7 bases between the two germline ends. This CDR3 is CASSSLRNTEAFF. CDR3 nucleotides: TGTGCCAGCAGTTCACTCCGGAACACTGAAGCTTTCTTT.

The chain combines TRBV5-8 with TRBJ2-4; TRBD2 is a possible D gene (5 bases). CDR3 length: 12 residues. Trimming took 4 bases from V and 7 from J, leaving 9 bases between them. Germline-derived CDR1 and CDR2 are SGHTS and YDEGEE. The CDR3 DNA reads TGTGCCAGCAGCGGACTGGGGAACATTCAGTACTTC. This sequence encodes CASSGLGNIQYF. The complete variable domain, with remaining parts taken from reference TRBV5-8 and TRBJ2-4, reads EAGVTQSPTHLIKTRGQQATLRCSPISGHTSVYWYQQALGLGLQFLLWYDEGEERNRGNFPPRFSGRQFPNYSSELNVNALELEDSALYLCASSGLGNIQYFGAGTRLSVL.

The chain uses TRBV27 and TRBJ2-1; 7 nucleotides line up with TRBD2. This CDR3 is 14 amino acids long. With V trimmed by 6 bases and J by 9 bases, 11 bases remained unmatched. Germline lookup yields CDR1 MNHEY and CDR2 SMNVEV (reference sequence). The CDR3 protein is CASRPPGLVLEQFF. CDR3 nucleotide sequence: TGTGCCAGCAGACCACCCGGACTAGTCCTTGAGCAGTTCTTC.